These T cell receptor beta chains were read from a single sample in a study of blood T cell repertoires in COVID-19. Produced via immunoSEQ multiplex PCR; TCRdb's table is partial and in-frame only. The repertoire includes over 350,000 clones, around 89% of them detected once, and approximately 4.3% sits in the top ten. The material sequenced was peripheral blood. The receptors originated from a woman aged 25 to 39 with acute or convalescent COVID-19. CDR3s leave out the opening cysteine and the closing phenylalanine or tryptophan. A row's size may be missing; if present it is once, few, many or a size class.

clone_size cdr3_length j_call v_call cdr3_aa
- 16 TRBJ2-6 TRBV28 ASSPLRTRSSGANVLT
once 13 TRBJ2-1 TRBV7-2 ASSLGGGSYNEQF
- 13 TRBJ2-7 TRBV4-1 ASSQGSRSSYEQY
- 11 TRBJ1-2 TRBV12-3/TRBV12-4 ASSFTRTGGYT
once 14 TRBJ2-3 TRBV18 ASSRLAGHSSDTQY
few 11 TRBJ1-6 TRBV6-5 ASHRDRASPLH
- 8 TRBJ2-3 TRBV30 ARGDDTQY
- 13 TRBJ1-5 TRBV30 AWSVLGRGNQPQH
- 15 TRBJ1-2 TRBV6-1 ASSGRPGKASDYGYT
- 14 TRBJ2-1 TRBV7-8 ASSPLRTGVVHEQF
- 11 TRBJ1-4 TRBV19 ASSPGTGEKLF
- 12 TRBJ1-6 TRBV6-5 ASSYSRNNSPLH
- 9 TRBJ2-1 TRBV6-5 ASSYQNEQF
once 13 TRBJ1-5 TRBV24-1 ATSDPRTSNQPQH
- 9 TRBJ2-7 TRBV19 ASSGGYEQY
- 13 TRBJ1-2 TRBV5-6 ASSSIRQGEDGYT
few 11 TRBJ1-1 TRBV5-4 ASSLRGLSEAF
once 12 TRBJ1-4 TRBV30 AWSKGARGEKLF
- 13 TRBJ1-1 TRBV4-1 ASRAAGGLNTEAF
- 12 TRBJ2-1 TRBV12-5 ASGSYRVHNEQF
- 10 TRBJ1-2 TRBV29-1 SVTGIRDGYT
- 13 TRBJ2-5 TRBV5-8 ASSLPSGGGETQY
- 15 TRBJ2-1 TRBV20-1 SASSVAGVVSYNEQF
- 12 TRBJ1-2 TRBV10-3 AISESTWHYGYT
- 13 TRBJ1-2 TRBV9 ASSVGAGTNYGYT
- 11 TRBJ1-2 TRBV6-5 ASSPGGNYGYT
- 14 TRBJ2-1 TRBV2 ASSARQGFGYNEQF
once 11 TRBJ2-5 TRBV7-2 ASSGARGETQY
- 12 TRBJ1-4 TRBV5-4 ASSPGTVGEKLF
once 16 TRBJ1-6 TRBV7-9 ASSLDPRHSSYNSPLH
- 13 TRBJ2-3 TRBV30 AWSVLAGSTDTQY
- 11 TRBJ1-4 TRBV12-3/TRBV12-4 ASRSTGGEKLF
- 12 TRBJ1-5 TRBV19 ASRGPGFNQPQH
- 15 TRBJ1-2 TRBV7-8 ASSSRTGGPGFAGYT
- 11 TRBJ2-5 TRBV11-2 ASSLGEYGTQY
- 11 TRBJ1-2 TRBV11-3 ASSPGQSYGYT
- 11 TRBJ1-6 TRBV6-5 ASSSRGNSPLH
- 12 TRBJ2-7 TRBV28 ASSPGTDLSEQY
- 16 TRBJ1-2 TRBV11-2 ASSPKPGQGATNYGYT
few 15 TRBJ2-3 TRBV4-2 ASSPRTSGGPTDTQY
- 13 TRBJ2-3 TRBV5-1 ASSKGQTVTDTQY
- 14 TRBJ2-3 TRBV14 ASSQSGTSGTDTQY
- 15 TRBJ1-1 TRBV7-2 ASTPYKGQGMNTEAF
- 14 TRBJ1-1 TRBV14 ASRLFTGQGQTEAF
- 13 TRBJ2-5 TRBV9 ASSASGGYQETQY
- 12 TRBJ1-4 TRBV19 ASSTGTGGEKLF
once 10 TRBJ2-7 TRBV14 ASSLVSEEQY
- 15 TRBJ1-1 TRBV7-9 ASSPRTRAGLGTEAF